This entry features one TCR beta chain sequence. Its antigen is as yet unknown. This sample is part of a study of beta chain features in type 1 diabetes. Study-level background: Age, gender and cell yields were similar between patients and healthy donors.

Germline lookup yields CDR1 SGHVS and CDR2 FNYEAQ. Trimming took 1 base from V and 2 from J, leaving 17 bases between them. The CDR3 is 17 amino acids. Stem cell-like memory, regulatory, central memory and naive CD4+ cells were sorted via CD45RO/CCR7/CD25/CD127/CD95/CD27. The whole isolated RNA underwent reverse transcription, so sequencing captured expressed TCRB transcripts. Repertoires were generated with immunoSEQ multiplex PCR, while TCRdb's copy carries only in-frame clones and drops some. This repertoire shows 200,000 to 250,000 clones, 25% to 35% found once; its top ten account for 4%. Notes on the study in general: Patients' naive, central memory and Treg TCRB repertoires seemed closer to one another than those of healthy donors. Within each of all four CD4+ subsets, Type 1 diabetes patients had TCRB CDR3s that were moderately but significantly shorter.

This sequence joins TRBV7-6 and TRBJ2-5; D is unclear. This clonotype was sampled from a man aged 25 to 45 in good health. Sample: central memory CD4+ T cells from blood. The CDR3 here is CASSLGLGSTPQETQYF. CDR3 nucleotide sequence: TGTGCCAGCAGCTTAGGGTTGGGCTCGACTCCTCAAGAGACCCAGTACTTC.